What follows are 27 T cell receptor beta chains derived from one specimen sequenced in a study of T cells in Graves' hyperthyroidism and ophthalmopathy. TCR beta CDR3 sequences were amplified from RNA transcripts. Initially, a first-round RT-PCR of the TCR CDR3 employed the HTBI primer set. TCRdb re-analysed the multiplex PCR reads in MiXCR, keeping a single row per CDR3 protein. Counted here are 530,000 or so distinct CDR3 sequences, approximately 25% occurring once; the ten biggest clones make up roughly 12%. Sequenced sample: blood. The origin of the receptors is a woman in her thirties with Graves' ophthalmopathy.

This clonotype was counted many times. The genes are TRBV29-1 and TRBJ2-7; 9 bases agree with TRBD1. The CDR3 totals 12 residues. CDR1 is SQVTM, CDR2 ANQGSEA, per germline. Unmatched junction bases numbered 4, after V lost 7 bases and J lost 3 bases. CDR3 protein: CSAGTGNYEQYF. As DNA, the CDR3 is TGCAGCGCTGGGACAGGGAACTACGAGCAGTACTTC.

The rearrangement uses TRBV7-2 and TRBJ1-3; D not certain. V lost 2 bases and J 0 bases, leaving 8 bases between the germline ends. The CDR3 contains 15 residues. Germline V gene lookup returns CDR1 SGHTA and CDR2 FQGNSA. The CDR3 protein is CASSLFSRSGNTIYF. The CDR3 nucleotides read TGTGCCAGCAGCTTATTTTCCCGCTCTGGAAACACCATATATTTT.

This clonotype has more than one count but fewer than ten. This chain joins TRBV20-1 and TRBJ2-7; no clear D. Germline loops: CDR1 DFQATT, CDR2 SNEGSKA (reference sequence). V lost 0 bases, J lost 0 bases, and 21 bases lay in between. This CDR3 has 18 amino acids. CDR3 coding DNA: TGCAGTGCTAGAGATCAGGAACGACGAGCAGGAATCTCCTACGAGCAGTACTTC. This translates into CSARDQERRAGISYEQYF.

This clonotype was seen ten or more times. The V call is TRBV13, the J call TRBJ2-7; D ambiguous. Germline lookup yields CDR1 PRHDT and CDR2 FYEKMQ (reference sequence). The V end was cut by 1 base, the J end by 0 bases, with 13 bases between. The CDR3 spans 16 residues. CDR3 sequence reads: CASSLAEEPLSYEQYF. In DNA form, the CDR3 reads TGTGCCAGCAGCTTAGCCGAGGAACCCCTCTCCTACGAGCAGTACTTC.

This clonotype was observed at least ten times. The chain has TRBV27 and TRBJ2-6; D remains unclear. V was trimmed by 0 bases and J by 2 bases, leaving 5 bases between them. Germline CDR1 is MNHEY and CDR2 is SMNVEV (reference sequence). CDR3 length: 15 residues. In DNA form, the CDR3 reads TGTGCCAGCAGTTTATCGTTTGCTGGGGCCAACGTCCTGACTTTC. As protein: CASSLSFAGANVLTF.

This clonotype was observed at least ten times. This rearrangement joins TRBV6-1 to TRBJ1-1; D is ambiguous. The CDR3 length is 13 residues. Trimming removed 11 bases from V and 1 base from J, with 14 bases in between. Germline CDR1 and CDR2: MNHNS and SASEGT. The CDR3, as DNA: TGTGCCGGAAAGGGCGACTGGAACACTGAAGCTTTCTTT. It is translated as CAGKGDWNTEAFF.

Ten or more counts support this clonotype. This sequence joins TRBV7-2 and TRBJ2-5; tentatively, D is TRBD1 or TRBD2 (5 bases each). This CDR3 is built from 14 residues. CDR1 is SGHTA, CDR2 FQGNSA, per germline. Trimming removed 3 bases from V and 7 bases from J, with 15 bases in between. The CDR3 bases are TGTGCCAGCAGCTTGGGAGACAGACTTGGGACCCAGTACTTC. Residues: CASSLGDRLGTQYF. The whole variable domain, filled in from reference TRBV7-2 and TRBJ2-5, reads GAGVSQSPSNKVTEKGKDVELRCDPISGHTALYWYRQSLGQGLEFLIYFQGNSAPDKSGLPSDRFSAERTGGSVSTLTIQRTQQEDSAVYLCASSLGDRLGTQYFGPGTRLLVL.

This clonotype was detected many times. The chain joins TRBV29-1 to TRBJ1-2; 7 bases are shared with TRBD1. CDR3 size: 13 residues. Unmatched junction bases numbered 9, after V lost 4 bases and J lost 7 bases. In germline, CDR1 is SQVTM, CDR2 ANQGSEA. The CDR3 DNA is TGCAGCGTTGCGGAGGGGGCGGTTGGTGGCTACACCTTC. The encoded protein is CSVAEGAVGGYTF. Together with reference TRBV29-1 and TRBJ1-2, the CDR3 gives the full variable domain: SAVISQKPSRDICQRGTSLTIQCQVDSQVTMMFWYRQQPGQSLTLIATANQGSEATYESGFVIDKFPISRPNLTFSTLTVSNMSPEDSSIYLCSVAEGAVGGYTFGSGTRLTVV.

At least ten counts were recorded for this clonotype. Just one base apart from a much larger clone, this may be a read error. The V and J genes are TRBV12-3 or TRBV12-4 and TRBJ2-5, with D possibly TRBD2 on 6 matching bases. The V and J ends lost 5 bases and 3 bases respectively, with 13 bases between them. The CDR3 runs 14 residues. CDR3 in DNA: TGTGCCAGCAGTAGACGGGGGAGGAAAGAGACCCAGTACTTC. It is translated as CASSRRGRKETQYF.

The rearrangement uses TRBV15 and TRBJ2-7; no definite D call. V was cut by 0 bases and J by 6 bases, with 6 bases left in between. Germline CDR1 reads LNHNV; CDR2 reads YYDKDF (reference sequence). CDR3 length: 12 residues. The CDR3 bases are TGTGCCACCAGCAGAGAGGTCGGCGAGCAGTACTTC. Amino acids: CATSREVGEQYF.

This clonotype was seen repeatedly, ten times or more. The chain links TRBV6-1 to TRBJ2-7, with 9 bases that match TRBD2. Germline V gene lookup returns CDR1 MNHNS and CDR2 SASEGT. Trimming removed 6 bases from V and 3 bases from J; junction bases left unmatched: 9. This CDR3 has 15 residues. CDR3 in amino acids: CASRRSGGTLYEQYF. The CDR3 region has the DNA TGTGCCAGCAGACGGAGCGGGGGGACCCTCTACGAGCAGTACTTC.

This clonotype was counted a few times. This chain joins TRBV12-3 or TRBV12-4 and TRBJ1-5, with 8 nucleotides matching TRBD1. Trimming cost V 6 bases and J 7 bases; bases outside gene matches: 8. There are 14 residues in the CDR3. The CDR3, as DNA: TGTGCCAGCAGACGACAGGGGCTCGGCCAGCCCCAGCATTTT. It is translated as CASRRQGLGQPQHF.

In its sample, this clonotype was seen many times. The J gene is TRBJ1-1, the V gene TRBV15, with unresolved D. Trimming removed 0 bases from V and 5 bases from J, with 16 bases in between. Germline values: CDR1 LNHNV, CDR2 YYDKDF (reference sequence). This CDR3 region has 16 residues. The CDR3 loop is CATSRDLPGPGTEAFF. The DNA for the CDR3 is TGTGCCACCAGCAGAGATCTCCCAGGCCCGGGGACTGAAGCTTTCTTT.

This clonotype was found many times. V gene TRBV20-1 combines with J gene TRBJ1-2, with no clear D. Germline V lookup: CDR1 DFQATT, CDR2 SNEGSKA (reference sequence). This CDR3 has 11 amino acids. Trimming removed 2 bases at V and 4 bases at J, with 5 bases between. The CDR3 DNA sequence: TGCAGTGCTAGACAGTCCTATGGCTACACCTTC. As protein: CSARQSYGYTF.

The table lists this clonotype with many counts. The chain combines TRBV5-1 with TRBJ1-2; possible D gene TRBD1, 5 bases. V was trimmed by 0 bases and J by 6 bases, leaving 9 bases between them. The CDR3 extends over 13 amino acids. CDR1 is SGHRS, CDR2 YFSETQ, per germline. The CDR3 spells CASSLEARDGYTF. CDR3 nucleotide sequence: TGCGCCAGCAGCTTGGAGGCCAGGGATGGCTACACCTTC.

This clonotype was found many times. The rearrangement joins TRBV7-2 to TRBJ2-7; TRBD2 aligns across 11 bases. CDR3 length: 14 amino acids. The J segment lost 5 bases and the V segment lost 4 bases, leaving 4 bases of the junction unmatched. Germline CDR1 SGHTA, CDR2 FQGNSA. The DNA for the CDR3 is TGTGCCAGCAGCTCAAAGACTAGCGGGGACGAGCAGTACTTC. Amino acid sequence: CASSSKTSGDEQYF.

This clonotype was recorded at least ten times. The V and J genes are TRBV7-2 and TRBJ1-3; D might be TRBD1 (6 bases). Trimming took off 5 bases at V and 2 bases at J, with 13 bases between the two ends. The germline CDR1 and CDR2 sequences are SGHTA and FQGNSA. There are 15 residues in the CDR3. The CDR3 bases are TGTGCCAGCAGCATGTTCTGGACAGCTGGAAACACCATATATTTT. It specifies CASSMFWTAGNTIYF.

There are many counts of this clonotype. This sequence joins TRBV5-1 and TRBJ2-7; tentative D call: TRBD1 (6 bases). Germline V gives CDR1 SGHRS, CDR2 YFSETQ. The V end was cut by 4 bases, the J end by 5 bases, with 19 bases between. The CDR3 has 15 amino acids. The CDR3 sequence: CASSLLQGPGDEQYF. The CDR3 DNA reads TGCGCCAGCAGCCTACTACAGGGCCCAGGCGACGAGCAGTACTTC.

This clonotype was seen at least ten times. This chain uses TRBV20-1 with TRBJ2-7, with D possibly TRBD1 on 6 matching bases. The germline CDR1 and CDR2 sequences are DFQATT and SNEGSKA (reference sequence). Trimming stripped 5 bases from V and 4 bases from J, with 21 bases between. CDR3 length equals 15 residues. The CDR3 loop reads CSAEPAGVGLYEQYF. The CDR3 nucleotides read TGCAGTGCTGAACCTGCAGGGGTTGGATTATACGAGCAGTACTTC.

This clonotype was detected ten times or more. This sequence joins TRBV11-2 and TRBJ1-1; maybe TRBD1 (5 bases). CDR1 is SGHAT and CDR2 is FQNNGV in the germline V gene. V lost 4 bases, J lost 0 bases, and 12 bases lay in between. The length of the CDR3 is 15 residues. This CDR3 is CASSYPGRLNTEAFF. CDR3 DNA: TGTGCCAGCAGCTATCCGGGACGCCTGAACACTGAAGCTTTCTTT.

This clonotype was found many times. V gene TRBV5-6 combines with J gene TRBJ2-5; possible D gene TRBD1, 5 bases. The V end lost 0 bases, the J end lost 2 bases, and 14 bases lay between the germline ends. The germline V gene has CDR1 SGHDT and CDR2 YYEEEE. The CDR3 has 16 amino acids. This CDR3 is CASSLGVIRQQETQYF. Written as DNA, the CDR3 is TGTGCCAGCAGCTTGGGGGTTATACGACAGCAAGAGACCCAGTACTTC.

This clonotype was counted many times. The rearrangement uses TRBV6-2 or TRBV6-3 and TRBJ1-2, with a weak D call TRBD1 (5 bases). This CDR3 has 15 residues. Germline CDR1 reads MNHEY; CDR2 reads SVGEGT. Trimming cost V 2 bases and J 4 bases, with 14 bases left between them. The CDR3, as DNA: TGTGCCAGCAGTTACAGGCCCACAGGAAGCTATGGCTACACCTTC. Its translation is CASSYRPTGSYGYTF.

This clonotype appeared a few times. The gene calls are TRBV28 and TRBJ2-3; D assignment may be TRBD1 or TRBD2 (5 bases each). V lost 7 bases to trimming and J lost 4 bases, with 21 bases between them. The CDR3 contains 16 residues. Germline values: CDR1 MDHEN, CDR2 SYDVKM. The CDR3 sequence: CASNPPGTWGPDTQYF. DNA for the CDR3: TGTGCCAGCAATCCCCCGGGGACGTGGGGCCCAGATACGCAGTATTTT.

This chain connects TRBV20-1 to TRBJ2-5; TRBD2 might be the D (7 bases). Germline V gene lookup returns CDR1 DFQATT and CDR2 SNEGSKA (reference sequence). Trimming removed 6 bases from V and 2 bases from J, with 16 bases in between. The CDR3 length is 14 residues. The CDR3 reads CSAPRGGPQETQYF. CDR3 in DNA: TGCAGTGCGCCGAGGGGGGGGCCACAAGAGACCCAGTACTTC.

This clonotype was seen at least ten times. The rearrangement links TRBV28 to TRBJ1-2; D may be TRBD1 (5 bases). V was shortened by 5 bases and J by 4 bases, with 14 bases between the two germline ends. This CDR3 spans 14 amino acids. Looked up from germline, CDR1 is MDHEN and CDR2 is SYDVKM. Here the CDR3 reads CASSLQVEGYGYTF. CDR3 nucleotide sequence: TGTGCCAGCAGTCTACAGGTTGAGGGCTATGGCTACACCTTC.

The table lists this clonotype with many counts. The rearrangement joins TRBV7-2 to TRBJ2-7, with 9 bases that match TRBD1. From germline, CDR1 is SGHTA and CDR2 FQGNSA. V gave up 4 bases and J gave up 6 bases; unmatched junction bases: 7. This CDR3 spans 14 amino acids. DNA of the CDR3: TGTGCCAGCAGCTCGGCCGGGACAGGGACCGAGCAGTACTTC. Translating it yields CASSSAGTGTEQYF.

This clonotype was seen repeatedly, ten times or more. This rearrangement joins TRBV28 to TRBJ1-2, with D possibly being TRBD1 (6 bases). V lost 11 bases, J lost 0 bases, and 16 bases lay in between. Germline V gives CDR1 MDHEN, CDR2 SYDVKM. CDR3 length: 14 residues. The CDR3, as DNA: TGTGCCGGCGCCTCAGGGGAGGCTAACTATGGCTACACCTTC. The encoded protein is CAGASGEANYGYTF.